This T cell receptor beta chain was recorded in a study of cytomegalovirus exposure and HLA in healthy donors. Whole-study findings and limits: Reportedly, cytomegalovirus status was diagnosed with high sensitivity and specificity. 150 or so TCR beta chains were listed as cytomegalovirus-associated.

The CDR3 has 13 amino acids. The germline V gene has CDR1 SNHLY and CDR2 FYNNEI. Trimming left V 4 bases short and J 2 bases short, with 9 bases between. Sequencing used immunoSEQ multiplex PCR; TCRdb keeps in-frame clones, though not all of them. The sample has 250,000 or so clones, about 90% seen once. This clone was found once. Antigen specificity is unknown. Sequences were obtained from PBMCs. The V and J genes are TRBV2 and TRBJ2-7, with unresolved D. The clonotype originates from a man between 18 and 35 years old in good health and CMV-seropositive. The CDR3 region has the DNA TGTGCCAGCAGTGTGAGCCGCGCCTACGAGCAGTACTTC. This encodes CASSVSRAYEQYF.